Shown below are 14 T cell receptor beta chains from a single sample sequenced in a study of T cells in Graves' hyperthyroidism and ophthalmopathy. RNA transcripts provided the source from which TCR beta CDR3 regions were amplified. A set of HTBI primers served as the primers for a first-round RT-PCR of the TCR CDR3. Each CDR3 protein gets one entry after TCRdb re-called the multiplex PCR reads with MiXCR. The sample lists some 140,000 distinct CDR3 sequences, around 20% occurring once. Sequencing was done on a sample of blood. Source of these receptors: a woman in her 50s with Graves' hyperthyroidism that later progressed to Graves' ophthalmopathy.

This clonotype was detected many times. V is TRBV20-1 and J is TRBJ2-3; 13 bases match TRBD2. Germline CDR1 reads DFQATT; CDR2 reads SNEGSKA (reference sequence). V lost 5 bases and J lost 4; bases outside the gene matches: 3. The CDR3 totals 14 residues. The CDR3 region has the DNA TGCAGTGCTCCCGGACTAGCGGGAGCAGATACGCAGTATTTT. Protein sequence: CSAPGLAGADTQYF.

The J gene is TRBJ1-5, the V gene TRBV28; a weak D match, TRBD1 (5 bases). The germline V gene encodes CDR1 MDHEN and CDR2 SYDVKM. V was pared by 6 bases and J by 2 bases, with 11 bases between. The CDR3 length is 14 residues. The chain's CDR3 is CASRRGNGNQPQHF. CDR3 coding DNA: TGTGCCAGCAGGCGGGGGAACGGCAATCAGCCCCAGCATTTT.

The J gene is TRBJ1-4, the V gene TRBV6-9; weak D call: TRBD1 (5 bases). V lost 4 bases and J 0 bases, leaving 9 bases between the germline ends. The CDR3 contains 15 residues. In germline, CDR1 is MNHGY, CDR2 SVAAGI. CDR3 protein: CASSSRGATNEKLFF. Written as DNA, the CDR3 is TGTGCCAGCAGTTCTAGGGGTGCAACTAATGAAAAACTGTTTTTT.

This clonotype was detected ten times or more. V is TRBV28 and J is TRBJ1-5; no clear D gene. Germline loops: CDR1 MDHEN, CDR2 SYDVKM. The CDR3 has 12 amino acids. Trimming took 7 bases from V and 0 from J, leaving 4 bases between them. CDR3 bases: TGTGCCAGCATGGATAGCAATCAGCCCCAGCATTTT. It translates to CASMDSNQPQHF.

This clonotype was recorded once. This chain links TRBV6-1 with TRBJ2-6; D remains unclear. The V gene lost 6 bases and the J gene lost 2 bases, with 8 bases spanning the gap. The germline V gene encodes CDR1 MNHNS and CDR2 SASEGT. The CDR3 has 14 residues. The CDR3, as DNA: TGTGCCAGCAGAGACTTGGCTGGGGCCAACGTCCTGACTTTC. It is translated as CASRDLAGANVLTF.

The V gene is TRBV20-1, the J gene TRBJ2-6, with D perhaps TRBD1 (5 bases). Germline V gene lookup returns CDR1 DFQATT and CDR2 SNEGSKA (reference sequence). The V gene lost 3 bases and the J gene lost 1 base, with 13 bases spanning the gap. The CDR3 is made up of 16 amino acids. The CDR3 DNA reads as TGCAGTGCTAGGGATAAGGGGATATCTGGGGCCAACGTCCTGACTTTC. Translated, it gives CSARDKGISGANVLTF.

CDR3 amino acids: CASSYPRYRHNYNEQFF. The DNA for the CDR3 is TGTGCCAGCAGTTACCCTCGTTACAGACACAACTACAATGAGCAGTTCTTC. The V call is TRBV6-6, the J call TRBJ2-1; D not resolved. The germline gives CDR1 MNHNY, CDR2 SVGAGI (reference sequence). This CDR3 contains 17 residues. The V gene lost 2 bases and the J gene lost 3 bases, with 17 bases spanning the gap.

This chain joins TRBV5-1 and TRBJ1-6; D not resolved. The V gene's germline CDR1 is SGHRS and CDR2 YFSETQ. Trimming took off 5 bases at V and 8 bases at J, with 8 bases between the two ends. This CDR3 is built from 12 residues. The CDR3 sequence is CASRGGDSPLHF. The CDR3 DNA reads as TGCGCCAGCAGGGGCGGTGATTCACCCCTCCACTTT. The variable domain in full, completed from reference TRBV5-1 and TRBJ1-6, reads KAGVTQTPRYLIKTRGQQVTLSCSPISGHRSVSWYQQTPGQGLQFLFEYFSETQRNKGNFPGRFSGRQFSNSRSEMNVSTLELGDSALYLCASRGGDSPLHFGNGTRLTVT.

This clonotype was seen repeatedly, ten times or more. This chain connects TRBV4-1 to TRBJ2-7, with 8 bases identical to TRBD2. The junction had 4 bases not matched to a gene; V was cut back by 0 bases and J by 0 bases. Looked up from germline, CDR1 is MGHRA and CDR2 is YSYEKL. The CDR3 covers 16 residues. The CDR3 protein is CASSQDRSGGSYEQYF. CDR3 sequence (DNA): TGCGCCAGCAGCCAAGATCGGAGCGGGGGCTCCTACGAGCAGTACTTC.

This clonotype was counted a few times. In nucleotides, the CDR3 is TGTGCCAGCAGCTTAAGGCCTAGCGGAACGGGCGAGCAGTACTTC. Translated: CASSLRPSGTGEQYF. The V and J genes are TRBV7-3 and TRBJ2-7; TRBD2 matches at 7 bases. This CDR3 comprises 15 residues. The V gene's germline CDR1 is SGHTA and CDR2 FQGTGA. The ends lost 1 base at V and 6 bases at J; junction bases unmatched: 9.

This rearrangement joins TRBV5-4 to TRBJ2-5; the match to TRBD2 covers 9 bases. V shed 5 bases, J shed 9 bases, and the junction held 14 bases outside the gene matches. The CDR3 covers 15 residues. CDR1 SGHNT and CDR2 YYREEE come from the germline V gene (reference sequence). The CDR3 is CASRRSSGRTGAQYF. The CDR3 bases are TGTGCCAGCAGACGCTCCAGCGGGAGGACCGGGGCCCAGTACTTC.

This chain joins TRBV7-8 and TRBJ2-1, with TRBD2 matching over 9 bases. After removal of 2 bases from V and 9 bases from J, the junction contained 8 bases not matched to a gene. The CDR3 extends over 15 amino acids. CDR1 SGHVS and CDR2 FQNEAQ come from the germline V gene. Here the CDR3 reads CASSLLAGSYSEQFF. Here the CDR3 DNA reads TGTGCCAGCAGCTTACTAGCGGGATCTTATTCTGAGCAGTTCTTC. The full variable domain, in which reference TRBV7-8 and TRBJ2-1 provide the parts outside the CDR3, is GAGVSQSPRYKVAKRGQDVALRCDPISGHVSLFWYQQALGQGPEFLTYFQNEAQLDKSGLPSDRFFAERPEGSVSTLKIQRTQQEDSAVYLCASSLLAGSYSEQFFGPGTRLTVL.

The sample holds many counts of this clonotype. The chain couples TRBV5-1 to TRBJ1-2; D gene uncertain. Trimming stripped 0 bases from V and 5 bases from J, with 8 bases between. There are 13 residues in the CDR3. CDR1 is SGHRS, CDR2 YFSETQ, per germline. CDR3: CASSLGVIYGYTF. DNA for the CDR3: TGCGCCAGCAGCTTGGGAGTCATATATGGCTACACCTTC.

This clonotype was found many times. The chain uses TRBV7-9 and TRBJ2-7, with 11 bases lining up with TRBD1. The CDR3 totals 15 residues. V trimming: 6 bases; J trimming: 3 bases; junction bases outside the gene matches: 7. Looked up from germline, CDR1 is SEHNR and CDR2 is FQNEAQ (reference sequence). The CDR3 spells CASSLTGQGGYEQYF. The CDR3 bases are TGTGCCAGCAGTTTAACGGGACAGGGGGGCTACGAGCAGTACTTC.